The sequence of this T cell receptor (beta chain) was determined in a study of T-cell memory formation after mild COVID-19. Trimming shortened V by 3 bases and J by 2 bases, and 10 bases separated the two germline ends. The CDR3 is made up of 14 amino acids. There are a few counts of this clonotype. Its antigen is unidentified. TCRdb used MiXCR to reprocess the 5' RACE reads, holding one entry per CDR3 protein. The sample has fewer than 60,000 distinct CDR3 sequences, 9% to 15% seen once. Study-wide points: Largely, contracting CD4+ clones fell within CM and EM, and contracting CD8+ clones within EMRA.

Material for sequencing was PBMCs or a T cell subset sorted from them (not recorded which). The receptor comes from a man between 18 and 29 years old who had mild COVID-19 (a few samples of this study predate the infection). Cell type and time point are not known. The V gene is TRBV12-3 or TRBV12-4, the J gene TRBJ2-5; either TRBD1 or TRBD2 may supply D (5 bases each). The CDR3 sequence is CASSLGTEQETQYF. CDR3 bases: TGTGCCAGCAGTTTGGGGACGGAGCAAGAGACCCAGTACTTC.